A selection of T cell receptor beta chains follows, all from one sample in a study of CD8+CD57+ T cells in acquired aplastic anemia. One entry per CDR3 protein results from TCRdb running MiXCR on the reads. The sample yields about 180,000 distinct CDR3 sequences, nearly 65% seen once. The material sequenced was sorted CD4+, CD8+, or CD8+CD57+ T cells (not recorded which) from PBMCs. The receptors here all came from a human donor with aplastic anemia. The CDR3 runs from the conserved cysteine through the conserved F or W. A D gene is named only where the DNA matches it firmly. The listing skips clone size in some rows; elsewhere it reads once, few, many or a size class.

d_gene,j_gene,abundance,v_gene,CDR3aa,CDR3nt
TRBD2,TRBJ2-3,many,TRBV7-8,CASSWERGGTDTQYF,TGTGCCAGCAGCTGGGAGCGGGGTGGCACAGATACGCAGTATTTT
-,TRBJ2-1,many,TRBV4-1,CASSQDERSGPYNEQFF,TGCGCCAGCAGCCAAGATGAGCGAAGCGGTCCCTACAATGAGCAGTTCTTC
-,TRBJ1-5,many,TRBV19,CASSIAQGPNQPQHF,TGTGCCAGTAGTATAGCGCAGGGACCAAATCAGCCCCAGCATTTT
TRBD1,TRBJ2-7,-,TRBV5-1,CASSSIGQGIYEQYF,TGTGCCAGCAGCTCGATAGGACAGGGAATCTACGAGCAGTACTTC
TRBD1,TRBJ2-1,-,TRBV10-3,CAISESGQGGVYQEQFF,TGTGCCATCAGTGAGTCGGGACAGGGTGGGGTATATCAGGAGCAGTTCTTC
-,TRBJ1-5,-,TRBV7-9,CASSLALPGDSNQPQHF,TGTGCCAGCAGCTTAGCGCTTCCCGGTGATAGCAATCAGCCCCAGCATTTT
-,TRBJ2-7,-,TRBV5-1,CASSLVSTSLGEQYF,TGCGCCAGCAGCTTGGTTAGCACGAGCTTGGGGGAGCAGTACTTC
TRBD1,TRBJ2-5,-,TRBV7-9,CASSTTAHRGNAETQYF,TGTGCCAGCAGCACTACAGCCCACAGGGGAAATGCGGAGACCCAGTACTTC
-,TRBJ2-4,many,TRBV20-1,CSARVRVGKNIQYF,TGCAGTGCTAGAGTCAGGGTTGGCAAAAACATTCAGTACTTC
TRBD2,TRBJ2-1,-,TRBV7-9,CASSSATSGRDNEQFF,TGTGCCAGCAGCTCTGCGACTAGCGGGAGGGACAATGAGCAGTTCTTC
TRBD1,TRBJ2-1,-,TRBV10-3,CATSNPGQGADEQFF,TGTGCCACCTCAAACCCGGGACAGGGGGCCGATGAGCAGTTCTTC
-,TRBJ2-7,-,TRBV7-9,CASSYRPLYEQYF,TGTGCCAGCAGTTACAGGCCCCTCTACGAGCAGTACTTC
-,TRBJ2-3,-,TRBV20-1,CSARKRGTDTQYF,TGCAGTGCTAGAAAACGTGGAACAGATACGCAGTATTTT
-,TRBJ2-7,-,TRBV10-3,CAISETVFEQYF,TGTGCCATCAGTGAGACAGTATTTGAGCAGTACTTC
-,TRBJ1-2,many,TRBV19,CASNSGRGGYTF,TGTGCCAGTAACTCAGGGAGAGGTGGCTACACCTTC
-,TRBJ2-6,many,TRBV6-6,CASSARGRGANVLTF,TGTGCCAGCAGTGCCAGGGGACGGGGGGCCAACGTCCTGACTTTC
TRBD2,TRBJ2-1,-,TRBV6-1,CASTTSGGAAYNEQFF,TGTGCCAGTACGACTAGCGGGGGGGCCGCCTACAATGAGCAGTTCTTC
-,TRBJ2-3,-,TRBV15,CATSRGTGRTDTQYF,TGTGCCACCAGCAGAGGGACGGGACGCACAGATACGCAGTATTTT
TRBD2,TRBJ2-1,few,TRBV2,CASSITSGMFNEQFF,TGTGCCAGCAGCATCACTAGCGGGATGTTCAATGAGCAGTTCTTC
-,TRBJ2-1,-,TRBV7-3,CASSQVGKEEQFF,TGTGCCAGCAGCCAAGTGGGAAAGGAGGAGCAGTTCTTC
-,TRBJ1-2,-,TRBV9,CASSVTGDYGYTF,TGTGCCAGCAGCGTAACGGGGGACTATGGCTACACCTTC
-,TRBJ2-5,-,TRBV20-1,CSARDLASAQETQYF,TGCAGTGCTAGAGATTTAGCGTCAGCACAAGAGACCCAGTACTTC
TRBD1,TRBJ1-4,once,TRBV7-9,CASRSTGATNEKLFF,TGTGCCAGCAGGTCGACAGGGGCAACTAATGAAAAACTGTTTTTT
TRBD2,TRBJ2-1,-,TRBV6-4,CASSDSAGGYNEQFF,TGTGCCAGCAGTGACTCAGCGGGGGGGTACAATGAGCAGTTCTTC
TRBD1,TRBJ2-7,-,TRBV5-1,CASAGTGGSYEQYF,TGCGCCAGCGCCGGGACAGGGGGCTCCTACGAGCAGTACTTC
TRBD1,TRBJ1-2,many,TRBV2,CASKKGTRDRGHGYTF,TGTGCCAGCAAAAAGGGGACCCGAGACAGGGGCCATGGCTACACCTTC
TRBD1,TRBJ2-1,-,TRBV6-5,CASSPTRGRRGYNEQFF,TGTGCCAGCAGTCCTACCAGGGGGCGGAGGGGCTACAATGAGCAGTTCTTC
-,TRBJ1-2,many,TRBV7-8,CASSLGWGRDYGYTF,TGTGCCAGCAGCTTAGGGTGGGGTAGGGACTATGGCTACACCTTC
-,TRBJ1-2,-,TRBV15,CATSRDRWGGGNGYTF,TGTGCCACCAGCAGAGATCGATGGGGAGGGGGGAATGGCTACACCTTC
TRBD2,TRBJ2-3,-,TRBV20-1,CSARWRETDTQYF,TGCAGTGCTAGGTGGCGGGAGACAGATACGCAGTATTTT
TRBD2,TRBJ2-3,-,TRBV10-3,CAISGGGGGSDTQYF,TGTGCCATCAGTGGGGGCGGGGGGGGATCAGATACGCAGTATTTT
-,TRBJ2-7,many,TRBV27,CASSSLSYEQYF,TGTGCCAGCAGTTCCCTCAGCTACGAGCAGTACTTC
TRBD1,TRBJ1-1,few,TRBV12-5,CASGLPRTGGETEAFF,TGTGCTAGTGGTTTGCCCCGAACAGGGGGCGAAACTGAAGCTTTCTTT
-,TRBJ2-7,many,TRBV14,CASSQDWQFPYEQYF,TGTGCCAGCAGCCAAGACTGGCAGTTCCCCTACGAGCAGTACTTC
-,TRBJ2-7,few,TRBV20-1,CSASKTVSSYEQYF,TGCAGTGCCTCTAAGACAGTAAGCTCCTACGAGCAGTACTTC
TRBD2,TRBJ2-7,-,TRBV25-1,CASSQDWAGGKNEQYF,TGTGCCAGCAGCCAAGATTGGGCGGGGGGAAAAAACGAGCAGTACTTC
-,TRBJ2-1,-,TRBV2,CASPHQGNPQFF,TGTGCCAGCCCCCACCAGGGGAATCCGCAGTTCTTC
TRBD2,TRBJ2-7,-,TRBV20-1,CSARALGGSGRASPYEQYF,TGCAGTGCTAGAGCCCTAGGGGGAAGCGGGAGAGCCTCCCCCTACGAGCAGTACTTC
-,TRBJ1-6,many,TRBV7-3,CASSAQGLDSPLHF,TGTGCCAGCAGCGCACAGGGTTTGGATTCACCCCTCCACTTT
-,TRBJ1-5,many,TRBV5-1,CASSSPMLLQPNQPQHF,TGCGCCAGCAGCTCCCCCATGTTGCTACAGCCAAATCAGCCCCAGCATTTT
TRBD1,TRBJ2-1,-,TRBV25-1,CASSEYATGPNEQFF,TGTGCCAGCAGTGAATATGCGACAGGGCCCAATGAGCAGTTCTTC
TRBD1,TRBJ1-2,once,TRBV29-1,CSAERGTGGYGYTF,TGCAGCGCTGAGCGGGGGACAGGGGGGTATGGCTACACCTTC
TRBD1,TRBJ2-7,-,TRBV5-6,CASSWDRVLPYEQYF,TGTGCCAGCAGCTGGGACAGGGTACTTCCCTACGAGCAGTACTTC
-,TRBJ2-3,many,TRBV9,CASSVPSAGIRTDTQYF,TGTGCCAGCAGCGTACCCTCGGCGGGGATCCGCACAGATACGCAGTATTTT
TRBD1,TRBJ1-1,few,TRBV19,CASSAGTGNTEAFF,TGTGCCAGTAGCGCCGGGACAGGGAACACTGAAGCTTTCTTT
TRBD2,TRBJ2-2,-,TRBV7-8,CASSLMVRGRNTGELFF,TGTGCCAGCAGCTTAATGGTGCGGGGGAGGAACACCGGGGAGCTGTTTTTT
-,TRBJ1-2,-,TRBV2,CASYPGTANYGYTF,TGTGCCAGCTACCCCGGGACGGCTAACTATGGCTACACCTTC
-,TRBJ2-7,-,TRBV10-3,CAISSGDWTYEQYF,TGTGCCATCAGCTCAGGGGACTGGACCTACGAGCAGTACTTC
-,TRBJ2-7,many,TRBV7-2,CASTSGGGLRNEQYF,TGTGCCAGCACCTCAGGTGGGGGGCTAAGGAACGAGCAGTACTTC
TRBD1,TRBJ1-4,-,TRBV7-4,CASSESTGGLEKLFF,TGTGCCAGCAGCGAATCAACAGGGGGACTTGAAAAACTGTTTTTT
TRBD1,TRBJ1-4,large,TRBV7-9,CASSSQTGGLEKLFF,TGTGCCAGCAGCTCCCAGACAGGGGGACTTGAAAAACTGTTTTTT
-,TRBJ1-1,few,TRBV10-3,CAIKEGSTEAFF,TGTGCCATCAAGGAGGGGAGCACTGAAGCTTTCTTT
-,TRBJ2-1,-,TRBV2,CASSYGGPYNEQFF,TGTGCCAGCAGTTACGGGGGCCCTTACAATGAGCAGTTCTTC
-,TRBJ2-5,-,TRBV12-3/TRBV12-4,CASSLGPGLETQYF,TGTGCCAGCAGTTTAGGTCCAGGGTTAGAGACCCAGTACTTC
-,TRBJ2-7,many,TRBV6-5,CASSYVSGELEQYF,TGTGCCAGCAGTTACGTTTCAGGGGAACTCGAGCAGTACTTC
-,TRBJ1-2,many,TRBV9,CASSVATIRQFCYGYTF,TGTGCCAGCAGCGTAGCTACTATCCGTCAGTTTTGCTATGGCTACACCTTC
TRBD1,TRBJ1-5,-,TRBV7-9,CASSQNRGASNQPQHF,TGTGCCAGCAGCCAAAACAGGGGGGCTAGCAATCAGCCCCAGCATTTT
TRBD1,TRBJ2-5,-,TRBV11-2,CASSLQGARETQYF,TGTGCCAGCAGCTTACAGGGGGCCCGGGAGACCCAGTACTTC
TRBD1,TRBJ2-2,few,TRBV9,CASSVGPRWDRELGELFF,TGTGCCAGCAGCGTAGGCCCCCGATGGGACAGGGAGTTAGGGGAGCTGTTTTTT